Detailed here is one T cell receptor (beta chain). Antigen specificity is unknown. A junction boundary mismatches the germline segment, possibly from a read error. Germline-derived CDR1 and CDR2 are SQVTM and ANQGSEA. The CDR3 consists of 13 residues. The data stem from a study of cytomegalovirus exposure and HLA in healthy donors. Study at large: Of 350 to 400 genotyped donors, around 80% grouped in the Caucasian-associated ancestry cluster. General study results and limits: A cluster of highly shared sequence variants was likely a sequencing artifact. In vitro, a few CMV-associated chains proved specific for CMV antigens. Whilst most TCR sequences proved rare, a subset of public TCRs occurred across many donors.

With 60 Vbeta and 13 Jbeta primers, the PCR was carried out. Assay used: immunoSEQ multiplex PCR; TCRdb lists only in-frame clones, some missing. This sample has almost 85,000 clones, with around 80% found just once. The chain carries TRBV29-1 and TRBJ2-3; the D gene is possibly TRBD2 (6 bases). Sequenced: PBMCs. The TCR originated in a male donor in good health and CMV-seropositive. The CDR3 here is CSVEDGDSLPGGF. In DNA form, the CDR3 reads TGCAGCGTTGAAGATGGGGACTCCCTCCCAGGAGGTTTT.